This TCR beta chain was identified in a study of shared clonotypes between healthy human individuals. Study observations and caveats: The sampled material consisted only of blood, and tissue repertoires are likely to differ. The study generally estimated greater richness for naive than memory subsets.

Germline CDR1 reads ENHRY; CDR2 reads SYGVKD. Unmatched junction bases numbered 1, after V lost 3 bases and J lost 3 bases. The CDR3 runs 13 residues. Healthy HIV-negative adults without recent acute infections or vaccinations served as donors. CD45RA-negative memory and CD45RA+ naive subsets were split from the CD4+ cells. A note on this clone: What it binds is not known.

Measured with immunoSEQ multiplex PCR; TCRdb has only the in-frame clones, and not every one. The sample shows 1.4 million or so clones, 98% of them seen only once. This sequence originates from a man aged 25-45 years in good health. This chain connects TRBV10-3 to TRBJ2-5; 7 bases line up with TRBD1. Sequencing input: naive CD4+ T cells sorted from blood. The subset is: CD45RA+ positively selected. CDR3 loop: CAISEDREETQYF. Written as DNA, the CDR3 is TGTGCCATCAGTGAAGACAGGGAAGAGACCCAGTACTTC.